This T cell receptor (beta chain) was identified in a study of OX40 agonist ivuxolimab in advanced cancers. Overall study results and limits: It was also the case that some nonresponders had low normalized T-cell clonal expansion.

Sequenced by immunoSEQ multiplex PCR; TCRdb stores in-frame clones only, minus some. In the table there are more than 55,000 clones, roughly 82% of which are singletons. As regards this clone: Its specificity is unknown.

Losses at the gene ends were 0 bases for V and 6 bases for J; bases not matched to a gene: 7. The CDR3 covers 15 residues. The V call is TRBV23-1, the J call TRBJ1-1, with TRBD1 matching 7 bases. TRBV23-1 is an ORF; its function is uncertain. The sequenced sample was CD4+ or CD8+ T cells sorted from blood, obtained in a trial of the OX40 agonist ivuxolimab. The receptor comes from an adult with an advanced solid tumor such as melanoma, head and neck, liver or kidney cancer. CDR3 sequence: CASSQSIDREAEAFF. The CDR3 DNA sequence: TGCGCCAGCAGTCAATCGATTGACAGGGAGGCTGAAGCTTTCTTT.